The T cell receptor (beta chain) described here comes from a study of Ad26.COV2.S vaccination and SARS-CoV-2 variants (TCRdb year 2021). Background on the whole study: Vaccine-arm donors came from COV1001, a multicentre, randomized, double-blind, placebo-controlled phase I-IIa trial of Ad26.COV2.S in healthy adults. Dosing of Ad26.COV2.S was intramuscular, at either 5x10^10 or 1x10^11 viral particles, delivered as one shot or as two shots spaced 56 days apart. Sequencing of the TCRbeta repertoire served to evaluate the specificity and breadth of SARS-CoV-2-reactive T cell receptors following Ad26.COV2.S vaccination. The TCR-sequenced set comprised about 32 samples: approximately 20 Ad26.COV2.S vaccine recipients, 5 placebo recipients and 8 SARS-CoV-2 convalescent individuals. Trial participants were randomized into five groups of five: low-dose or high-dose Ad26.COV2.S given once or twice, or placebo on both occasions. Investigators did not know the trial group allocation while performing experiments and assessing outcomes. What the research found in general, with its limitations: Comparing responses between vaccine doses or regimens was not something the study was powered to do. The authors noted that total T cell responses may have been underestimated by the TCR breadth and depth analyses. Ad26.COV2.S recipients had higher spike-specific TCR breadth than placebo recipients (P = 0.0014). Vaccine and placebo recipients had comparable non-spike TCR breadth, which fits with the vaccine containing only spike. After vaccination, spike-specific CD8+ and CD4+ T cell responses were reported to show substantial breadth.

The immunoSEQ Assay was the method used to sequence TCRbeta CDR3 regions. After extraction, genomic DNA underwent amplification by bias-controlled multiplex PCR, followed by high-throughput sequencing. On the authors' methods: To quantify the absolute abundance of every unique TCRbeta CDR3 region, sequences were collapsed and filtered. Usable DNA was measured by amplifying reference genes present in all nucleated cells, and TCRbeta template counts were normalized to that usable DNA to estimate T cell fraction. Repertoire TCRs were annotated as SARS-CoV-2-specific when V gene, CDR3 amino acid sequence and J gene were exactly matched to a known reactive TCR set. The reference SARS-CoV-2 TCR set was obtained from MIRA and was filtered for enrichment in COVID-19-positive ImmuneCODE repertoires, whereby public or cross-reactive TCRs were removed. Using the MIRA antigens, annotated TCRs were further analysed by specific ORF or by position within an ORF. Depth was the summed frequency of annotated unique rearrangements, while breadth was defined as annotated unique rearrangements over total unique productive rearrangements. Group comparisons of TCR breadth used two-sided Wilcoxon rank-sum tests. In TCRdb, the immuneACCESS table is reduced to in-frame sequences with V and J assigned. These tables do not hold every clone; where another copy was compared, an unresolved V gene accounts for under half, and the others remain unexplained. Clonal size and the V and J genes are those of that table, whereas D and trimming came from the DNA. The sample data list about 400,000 clones, and more than 75% of these were observed just once. The biggest ten clones account for less than 4.5% of the sample.

Reading the label with the study, this specimen's treatment or condition is: around 19 received Ad26.COV2.S at low or high dose, single or two shots; a few received placebo; per-sample allocation not given. Repertoires of vaccine and placebo recipients were sequenced from samples collected on day 63 after the first injection. In Cohort 1b, around 23 adults aged 18-55 years were enrolled at a single site in Boston, USA, between 29 July and 7 August 2020. Ad26.COV2.S was a replication-incompetent adenovirus type 26 vector expressing a prefusion-stabilized SARS-CoV-2 spike protein from the original Wuhan strain. The CDR3 goes from the cysteine to the phenylalanine over 12 residues. Just the 36-base CDR3 DNA is kept, in frame starting at base 1. The germline ends are 11 bases apart after V is trimmed by 3 bases and J by 8 bases. CDR1 SQVTM and CDR2 ANQGSEA are derived from the germline V gene. As regards this clone: No antigen is known for it. Base qualities are not recorded, but no much larger clone differs from it by a single base.

Recombination joined TRBV29-1 with TRBJ2-1; D gene: possibly TRBD2, on 5 matching bases. This TCR was recovered from a person aged 18 to 59 who received the Ad26.COV2.S COVID-19 vaccine or a placebo. Sequences were derived from peripheral blood, sampled in a trial of Ad26.COV2.S vaccine versus placebo. Read as DNA, the sequence is TGCAGCGTTGAGGTTAGCGAATATGAGCAGTTCTTC. It encodes CSVEVSEYEQFF.